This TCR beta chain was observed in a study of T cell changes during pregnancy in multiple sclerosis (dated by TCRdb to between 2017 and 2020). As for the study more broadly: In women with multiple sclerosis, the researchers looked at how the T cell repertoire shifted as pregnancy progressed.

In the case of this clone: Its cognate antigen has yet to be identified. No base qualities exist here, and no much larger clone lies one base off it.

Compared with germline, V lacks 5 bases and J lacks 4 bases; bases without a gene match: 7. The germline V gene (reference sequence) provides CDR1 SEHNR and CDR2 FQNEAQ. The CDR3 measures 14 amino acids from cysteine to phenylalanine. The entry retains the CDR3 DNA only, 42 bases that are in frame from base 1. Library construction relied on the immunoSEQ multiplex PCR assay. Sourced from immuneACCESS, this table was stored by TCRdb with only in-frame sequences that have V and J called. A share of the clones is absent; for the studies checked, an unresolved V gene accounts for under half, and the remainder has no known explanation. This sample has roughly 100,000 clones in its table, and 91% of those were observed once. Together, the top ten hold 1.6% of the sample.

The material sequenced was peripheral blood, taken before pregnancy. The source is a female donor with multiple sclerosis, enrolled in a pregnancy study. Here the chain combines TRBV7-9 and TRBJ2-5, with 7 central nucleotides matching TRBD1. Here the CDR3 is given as CASSATGWRETQYF. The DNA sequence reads TGTGCCAGCAGCGCGACAGGGTGGAGAGAGACCCAGTACTTC.